These 27 T cell receptor beta chains were sequenced from one sample in a study of shared clonotypes between healthy human individuals. Method: immunoSEQ multiplex PCR; TCRdb's copy keeps in-frame clones and lacks some. The sample yields about 470,000 clones, more than 75% seen once. Sample: PBMCs. The receptors stem from a woman in her 40s in good health. Some clones in this sample may be carry-over from other donors' samples.

The chain links TRBV28 to TRBJ2-2; D may be TRBD2 (5 bases). The CDR3 loop spans 16 amino acids. With 6 bases removed from V and 0 bases from J, the gap between germline ends came to 14 bases. CDR1 and CDR2 from the germline V gene are MDHEN and SYDVKM. DNA for the CDR3: TGTGCCAGCAGGGTGATGGGAGTTGCGAACACCGGGGAGCTGTTTTTT. Translation: CASRVMGVANTGELFF.

This rearrangement joins TRBV4-2 to TRBJ2-7, with 13 positions matching TRBD2. V lost 4 bases and J lost 2; bases outside the gene matches: 2. CDR1 and CDR2 from the germline V gene are LGHNA and YNFKEQ. This CDR3 spans 15 amino acids. The CDR3 nucleotides read TGTGCCAGCAGCCCCACTAGCGGGAGGGCCTACGAGCAGTACTTC. This encodes CASSPTSGRAYEQYF.

J is TRBJ2-3 and V is TRBV10-3; 9 positions agree with TRBD1. V gave up 8 bases and J gave up 4 bases; unmatched junction bases: 4. Germline lookup yields CDR1 ENHRY and CDR2 SYGVKD. CDR3 length: 13 residues. CDR3 nucleotides: TGTGCCATCCCGGGACAGGGAGCAGATACGCAGTATTTT. Residues: CAIPGQGADTQYF.

This sequence joins TRBV14 and TRBJ1-2, with D perhaps TRBD1 (5 bases). Trimming removed 0 bases at V and 4 bases at J, with 12 bases between. Germline V gene lookup returns CDR1 SGHDN and CDR2 FVKESK. The CDR3 extends over 15 amino acids. CDR3 amino acids: CASSQDRGPSYGYTF. The CDR3 coding sequence is TGTGCCAGCAGCCAAGATCGGGGCCCCAGCTATGGCTACACCTTC.

A single count supports this clone. The V gene is TRBV7-6, the J gene TRBJ2-2, with 10 bases that match TRBD2. Trimming at V came to 1 base and at J to 3 bases, leaving 2 bases not matched to a gene. This CDR3 region has 16 residues. Per germline, CDR1 SGHVS and CDR2 FNYEAQ. The CDR3 DNA reads TGTGCCAGCAGCTTAGTCCTAGCGGGAGACACCGGGGAGCTGTTTTTT. It codes for CASSLVLAGDTGELFF.

The V call is TRBV6-5, the J call TRBJ1-1, with 7 bases aligning to TRBD1. This CDR3 has 15 amino acids. Germline CDR1 MNHEY, CDR2 SVGAGI. V lost 4 bases and J lost 5; bases outside the gene matches: 10. CDR3 amino acids: CASSSHDRVGTEAFF. CDR3 sequence (DNA): TGTGCCAGCAGTTCCCACGACAGGGTGGGGACTGAAGCTTTCTTT.

The CDR3 bases are TGCAGCGTACACAGGGGTCGCCAAGAGACCCAGTACTTC. Its protein product is CSVHRGRQETQYF. This chain connects TRBV29-1 to TRBJ2-5, with TRBD1 matching 7 bases. V was clipped by 6 bases and J by 1 base; unmatched bases: 5. Germline CDR1 reads SQVTM; CDR2 reads ANQGSEA. This CDR3 spans 13 amino acids.

V and J are TRBV30 and TRBJ2-1; perhaps TRBD2 as D (5 bases). This CDR3 region has 12 residues. Germline CDR1 is GTSNPN and CDR2 is SVGIG (reference sequence). Trimming shortened V by 5 bases and J by 5 bases, and 10 bases separated the two germline ends. The CDR3, as DNA: TGTGCCTGGGGAATTAGCGACAATGAGCAGTTCTTC. This gives the protein CAWGISDNEQFF. Combining the CDR3 with reference TRBV30 and TRBJ2-1 gives the whole variable domain SQTIHQWPATLVQPVGSPLSLECTVEGTSNPNLYWYRQAAGRGLQLLFYSVGIGQISSEVPQNLSASRPQDRQFILSSKKLLLSDSGFYLCAWGISDNEQFFGPGTRLTVL.

With respect to this clone: Different DNA sequences within this sample yield the same CDR3. The chain combines TRBV28 with TRBJ1-5, with a possible D match to TRBD1 (6 bases). V was shortened by 3 bases and J by 4 bases, with 7 bases between the two germline ends. The CDR3 sequence is 13 residues long. The germline gives CDR1 MDHEN, CDR2 SYDVKM. CDR3 DNA: TGTGCCAGCAGTTTCCAGGGGAATCAGCCCCAGCATTTT. Translated, it gives CASSFQGNQPQHF.

The V and J genes are TRBV5-1 and TRBJ2-7; possible D gene TRBD1, 6 bases. Germline CDR1 SGHRS, CDR2 YFSETQ. V was trimmed by 4 bases and J by 6 bases, leaving 23 bases between them. This CDR3 is built from 16 residues. The CDR3 sequence: CASSIRTDSSLGEQYF. DNA of the CDR3: TGCGCCAGCAGCATTAGGACAGACTCCTCGTTGGGCGAGCAGTACTTC.

Here the CDR3 DNA reads TGCGCCAGCACAAGGACTAGCGGGCAAGAGACCCAGTACTTC. Protein sequence: CASTRTSGQETQYF. V and J are TRBV5-1 and TRBJ2-5; 11 nucleotides line up with TRBD2. The CDR3 is made up of 14 amino acids. CDR1 and CDR2 (germline): SGHRS, YFSETQ. The V segment lost 6 bases and the J segment 2 bases; nucleotides outside the gene matches: 3.

This clone was seen only once. The chain employs TRBV7-8 and TRBJ2-5, with 7 positions matching TRBD1. The CDR3 consists of 14 residues. Germline V lookup: CDR1 SGHVS, CDR2 FQNEAQ. Trimming removed 4 bases from V and 7 bases from J; junction bases left unmatched: 9. The chain's CDR3 is CASSYRQGWWTQYF. Here the CDR3 DNA reads TGTGCCAGCAGCTATAGACAGGGCTGGTGGACCCAGTACTTC.

The chain joins TRBV6-1 to TRBJ2-7; D unclear. Germline CDR1 reads MNHNS; CDR2 reads SASEGT. The CDR3 is 9 amino acids. V shed 6 bases and J shed 7 bases, with 4 bases lying between them. This CDR3 is CASSPEQYF. In DNA, the CDR3 is TGTGCCAGCAGCCCTGAGCAGTACTTC.

To note about this clone: A junction end diverges from the germline sequence, so it may reflect a read error. V is TRBV7-9 and J is TRBJ2-1; D remains unclear. The CDR3 length is 11 residues. Germline CDR1 SEHNR, CDR2 FQNEAQ (reference sequence). The CDR3 spells CASNLGAEQFF. In DNA, the CDR3 is TGTGCCAGCAACTTAGGCGCTGAGCAGTTCTTC.

The chain joins TRBV5-4 to TRBJ2-2, with TRBD1 matching over 7 bases. The ends lost 4 bases at V and 5 bases at J; junction bases unmatched: 2. The length of the CDR3 is 13 residues. CDR1 and CDR2 from the germline V gene are SGHNT and YYREEE (reference sequence). The CDR3 nucleotides are TGTGCCAGCAGCCAACAGGGGACCGGGGAGCTGTTTTTT. It yields the protein CASSQQGTGELFF.

As concerns this clone: Additional DNA sequences in this sample encode the identical CDR3. DNA for the CDR3: TGTGCCAGCAGCTCGGGACTAGCGGGGGGCAATGAGCAGTTCTTC. Translated: CASSSGLAGGNEQFF. This chain uses TRBV5-4 with TRBJ2-1; 15 positions agree with TRBD2. V shed 3 bases, J shed 6 bases, and the junction held 1 base outside the gene matches. CDR1 and CDR2 (germline): SGHNT, YYREEE (reference sequence). The CDR3 is 15 amino acids. Combining the CDR3 with reference TRBV5-4 and TRBJ2-1 gives the whole variable domain ETGVTQSPTHLIKTRGQQVTLRCSSQSGHNTVSWYQQALGQGPQFIFQYYREEENGRGNFPPRFSGLQFPNYSSELNVNALELDDSALYLCASSSGLAGGNEQFFGPGTRLTVL.

This clone was picked up one time. The chain is built from TRBV5-1 and TRBJ2-2; 7 bases match TRBD1. This CDR3 has 15 residues. The V and J ends lost 4 bases and 3 bases, in that order; junction bases with no gene match: 6. Germline V gene lookup returns CDR1 SGHRS and CDR2 YFSETQ. The CDR3 protein is CASSPRQGYTGELFF. The CDR3, as DNA: TGCGCCAGCAGCCCTCGACAGGGTTACACCGGGGAGCTGTTTTTT.

The V call is TRBV5-1, the J call TRBJ2-3; no definite D call. Germline V lookup: CDR1 SGHRS, CDR2 YFSETQ. The V end was cut by 0 bases, the J end by 1 base, with 6 bases between. This CDR3 has 14 residues. CDR3 sequence reads: CASSLEDRTDTQYF. As DNA, the CDR3 is TGCGCCAGCAGCTTGGAGGACCGCACAGATACGCAGTATTTT.

Here the CDR3 DNA reads TGTGCCAGCAGTTTCGGGATCACAGATACGCAGTATTTT. This codes for CASSFGITDTQYF. This chain connects TRBV28 to TRBJ2-3; D may be TRBD2 (5 bases). Trimming shortened V by 3 bases and J by 2 bases, and 6 bases separated the two germline ends. In germline, CDR1 is MDHEN, CDR2 SYDVKM. The CDR3 runs to 13 residues.

This clone came up a few times. The genes are TRBV7-3 and TRBJ2-3; 13 nucleotides agree with TRBD2. J lost 0 bases, V lost 6 bases, and 9 bases had no gene match. This CDR3 is built from 18 residues. The V gene's germline CDR1 is SGHTA and CDR2 FQGTGA. The CDR3 nucleotides read TGTGCCAGCAGTTCCCGGACTAGCGGGAGTCTAAGCACAGATACGCAGTATTTT. Translating it yields CASSSRTSGSLSTDTQYF. Supplemented by reference TRBV7-3 and TRBJ2-3, the full variable domain reads GAGVSQTPSNKVTEKGKYVELRCDPISGHTALYWYRQSLGQGPEFLIYFQGTGAADDSGLPNDRFFAVRPEGSVSTLKIQRTERGDSAVYLCASSSRTSGSLSTDTQYFGPGTRLTVL.

The table lists this clone with a count of one. The gene calls are TRBV5-4 and TRBJ2-3, with 8 bases identical to TRBD2. Trimming took 4 bases from V and 5 from J; bases not matched to a gene: 6. CDR3 size: 14 residues. Germline CDR1 is SGHNT and CDR2 is YYREEE (reference sequence). DNA of the CDR3: TGTGCCAGCAGCATTGGACTAGCTGGAGATACGCAGTATTTT. Its translation: CASSIGLAGDTQYF.

The chain is built from TRBV2 and TRBJ2-5, with D maybe TRBD2 (6 bases). Germline CDR1 reads SNHLY; CDR2 reads FYNNEI. The CDR3 extends over 13 amino acids. V was trimmed by 5 bases and J by 3 bases, leaving 10 bases between them. CDR3 sequence: CASSRESEETQYF. CDR3 coding DNA: TGTGCCAGCAGTCGGGAGTCTGAAGAGACCCAGTACTTC.

The chain links TRBV11-2 to TRBJ1-5; 10 nucleotides match TRBD1. CDR1 SGHAT and CDR2 FQNNGV come from the germline V gene. The CDR3 runs to 15 residues. With 5 bases clipped from V and 12 bases from J, the junction kept 13 bases outside the gene matches. The CDR3 DNA sequence: TGTGCCAGCAGCGCCTACGCCGGGACAGGGGCCTTCCAGCATTTT. As protein: CASSAYAGTGAFQHF.

This clone was detected once. The gene calls are TRBV7-9 and TRBJ2-7; 9 nucleotides align to TRBD2. The J segment lost 6 bases and the V segment lost 1 base, leaving 7 bases of the junction unmatched. Germline V lookup: CDR1 SEHNR, CDR2 FQNEAQ (reference sequence). The length of the CDR3 is 15 residues. The CDR3 sequence: CASSLVASGASEQYF. The CDR3 bases are TGTGCCAGCAGCTTAGTGGCTAGCGGGGCCTCCGAGCAGTACTTC.

Of note for this clone: This likely stems from a read error, as it lies one base from a far larger clone. This sample includes further DNA sequences coding for the same CDR3. The chain employs TRBV6-1 and TRBJ1-1; perhaps TRBD1 as D (5 bases). The CDR3 contains 14 residues. Deletions cut 3 bases from V and 8 bases from J, with 16 bases between. The germline gives CDR1 MNHNS, CDR2 SASEGT. The CDR3: CASSEGEETAEAFF. CDR3 sequence (DNA): TGTGCCAGCAGTGAGGGGGAGGAGACAGCGGAAGCTTTCTTT.

V is TRBV29-1 and J is TRBJ2-6; 7 nucleotides match TRBD1. Losses at the gene ends were 5 bases for V and 2 bases for J; bases not matched to a gene: 9. The CDR3 has 16 residues. Germline CDR1 SQVTM, CDR2 ANQGSEA. CDR3 amino acids: CSVLGTASAGANVLTF. The DNA of the CDR3 is TGCAGCGTTTTAGGGACAGCTTCTGCTGGGGCCAACGTCCTGACTTTC.

The rearrangement links TRBV6-5 to TRBJ1-5; no clear D. Between the trimmed V and J ends, which lost 2 bases and 7 bases, there was a span of 9 bases. From germline, CDR1 is MNHEY and CDR2 SVGAGI. The CDR3 spans 13 residues. Written as DNA, the CDR3 is TGTGCCAGCAGTTACGGGTGGAAACAGCCCCAGCATTTT. Residues: CASSYGWKQPQHF.